Listed below are T cell receptor beta chains from one sample, sequenced in a study of long-term antiretroviral therapy in people with HIV. Here immunoSEQ multiplex PCR was the method, and the copy in TCRdb shows in-frame clones only, minus some. The sample has around 33,000 clones, 82% seen once. This specimen consisted of unsorted PBMCs, obtained 0.3 years after starting antiretroviral therapy. The receptors were gathered from a man younger than 35 with HIV. CDR3s include the opening cysteine and the closing phenylalanine or tryptophan. A D gene is named only where the DNA matches it firmly. Rows may omit the clone size; those that give it use once, few, many or a size class.

TRBV6-5,.,.,TRBJ2-5,CASRPHNWGETQYF,TGTGCCAGCAGACCCCATAATTGGGGAGAGACCCAGTACTTC
TRBV2,once,.,TRBJ2-3,CASTQRLSTDTQYF,TGTGCCAGCACCCAGCGGTTAAGCACAGATACGCAGTATTTT
TRBV30,.,.,TRBJ1-1,CAWSPRFEGDTEAFF,TGTGCCTGGAGTCCCCGTTTCGAAGGGGACACTGAAGCTTTCTTT
TRBV7-8,.,TRBD2,TRBJ2-3,CASSRRREEDTQYF,TGTGCCAGCAGCCGAAGGCGGGAGGAAGATACGCAGTATTTT
TRBV7-8,.,.,TRBJ1-2,CASSLTPGTNYGYTF,TGTGCCAGCAGCTTAACCCCCGGCACAAACTATGGCTACACCTTC
TRBV2,.,.,TRBJ1-1,CASSAQPNTEAFF,TGTGCCAGCAGTGCACAGCCGAACACTGAAGCTTTCTTT
TRBV19,.,TRBD1,TRBJ2-7,CASSIGQGSYEQYF,TGTGCCAGTAGTATCGGACAGGGGAGCTACGAGCAGTACTTC
TRBV19,.,TRBD1,TRBJ2-7,CASSPGTGNYEQYF,TGTGCCAGTAGTCCGGGGACAGGGAACTACGAGCAGTACTTC
TRBV19,.,TRBD2,TRBJ2-7,CASRISGSVREQYF,TGTGCCAGTAGGATTAGCGGGAGCGTTCGCGAGCAGTACTTC
TRBV5-1,.,.,TRBJ1-2,CASSTGGGGYGYTF,TGCGCCAGCAGCACCGGAGGGGGTGGCTATGGCTACACCTTC
TRBV4-1,.,.,TRBJ2-2,CASSQVTGSAGELFF,TGCGCCAGCAGCCAGGTAACAGGGTCGGCCGGGGAGCTGTTTTTT
TRBV7-9,.,TRBD1,TRBJ1-2,CASSWDRGPYGYTF,TGTGCCAGCAGCTGGGACAGGGGGCCGTATGGCTACACCTTC
TRBV11-2,.,.,TRBJ2-2,CASSSSDGGPGTGELFF,TGTGCCAGCAGCTCCTCGGACGGCGGCCCTGGAACCGGGGAGCTGTTTTTT
TRBV7-6,few,TRBD2,TRBJ2-5,CASSSSGGAGETQYF,TGTGCCAGCAGCTCTAGCGGGGGGGCCGGAGAGACCCAGTACTTC
TRBV7-2,.,.,TRBJ2-5,CASRGGLQTQYF,TGTGCCAGCAGGGGGGGATTACAGACCCAGTACTTC
TRBV29-1,few,.,TRBJ2-7,CSAPRQGEIAASSYEQYF,TGCAGCGCACCTAGACAGGGAGAGATAGCGGCGAGCTCCTACGAGCAGTACTTC
TRBV7-9,few,TRBD1,TRBJ2-7,CASSISGTGAEQYF,TGTGCCAGCAGCATCTCCGGGACAGGGGCCGAGCAGTACTTC
TRBV2,few,.,TRBJ1-5,CASSETVNQPQHF,TGTGCCAGCAGTGAAACAGTCAATCAGCCCCAGCATTTT
TRBV27,.,TRBD2,TRBJ2-5,CASSLTPGLAGISQETQYF,TGTGCCAGCAGTTTGACCCCGGGACTAGCGGGAATTTCCCAAGAGACCCAGTACTTC
TRBV30,.,.,TRBJ2-2,CAWSRGQHTGELFF,TGTGCCTGGAGTAGAGGACAGCACACCGGGGAGCTGTTTTTT
TRBV27,.,.,TRBJ2-2,CASRPLRETGELFF,TGTGCCAGCAGGCCTTTAAGGGAAACCGGGGAGCTGTTTTTT
TRBV19,.,.,TRBJ1-2,CASSRTVVYGYTF,TGTGCCAGTAGTAGGACAGTCGTCTATGGCTACACCTTC
TRBV9,.,.,TRBJ2-7,CASSVATGTAFDEQYF,TGTGCCAGCAGCGTAGCTACTGGGACCGCATTCGACGAGCAGTACTTC
TRBV6-5,.,.,TRBJ2-7,CASSYSYRATYEQYF,TGTGCCAGCAGTTACTCTTACAGGGCGACCTACGAGCAGTACTTC
TRBV7-9,few,.,TRBJ2-2,CASSLSTDTTGELFF,TGTGCCAGCAGCTTATCGACGGATACCACCGGGGAGCTGTTTTTT
TRBV28,.,TRBD1,TRBJ1-5,CASRAGGINSNQPQHF,TGTGCCAGCAGGGCAGGGGGCATCAATAGCAATCAGCCCCAGCATTTT
TRBV18,.,.,TRBJ1-2,CASSGGSMGYTF,TGTGCCAGCTCAGGCGGGTCTATGGGCTACACCTTC
TRBV19,.,.,TRBJ2-7,CASSRGPFIEEQYF,TGTGCCAGTAGTAGGGGACCGTTCATTGAGGAGCAGTACTTC
TRBV19,.,.,TRBJ2-7,CASSIGGSPAPYEQYF,TGTGCCAGTAGTATAGGGGGCAGTCCCGCACCCTACGAGCAGTACTTC
TRBV6-6,.,TRBD2,TRBJ2-5,CASSWEGLGETQYF,TGTGCCAGCAGTTGGGAGGGGCTTGGGGAGACCCAGTACTTC
TRBV29-1,.,.,TRBJ2-7,CSARYAAYEQYF,TGCAGCGCCCGGTATGCGGCCTACGAGCAGTACTTC
TRBV6-6,.,TRBD1,TRBJ2-1,CASSYSGQGNEQFF,TGTGCCAGCAGTTACTCGGGACAGGGGAATGAGCAGTTCTTC
TRBV9,.,.,TRBJ1-2,CASSVGGNRRNYGYTF,TGTGCCAGCAGCGTAGGTGGGAATCGCCGAAACTATGGCTACACCTTC
TRBV7-9,few,.,TRBJ2-7,CASSPMGRGPNEQYF,TGTGCCAGCAGCCCAATGGGTCGCGGGCCAAACGAGCAGTACTTC
TRBV5-4,.,.,TRBJ1-1,CASSLRIQAADTEAFF,TGTGCCAGCAGCCTTCGAATTCAGGCCGCGGACACTGAAGCTTTCTTT
TRBV7-8,.,.,TRBJ1-4,CASSDRTIEKLFF,TGTGCCAGCAGCGACCGGACAATTGAAAAACTGTTTTTT
TRBV5-6,few,.,TRBJ1-5,CASSGGYQPQHF,TGTGCCAGCAGCGGGGGGTATCAGCCCCAGCATTTT
TRBV19,.,TRBD1,TRBJ2-2,CASSWQGAVGELFF,TGTGCCAGTAGCTGGCAGGGGGCGGTCGGGGAGCTGTTTTTT
TRBV2,.,TRBD2,TRBJ2-7,CASRWGGTSGTYEQYF,TGTGCCAGCAGGTGGGGGGGGACTAGCGGTACCTACGAGCAGTACTTC
TRBV6-6,.,TRBD1,TRBJ2-7,CASSYWPGGTYEQYF,TGTGCCAGCAGTTATTGGCCAGGGGGAACCTACGAGCAGTACTTC
TRBV5-8,.,.,TRBJ2-6,CASSYYNRARSGANVLTF,TGTGCCAGCAGCTATTATAACCGGGCCCGCTCTGGGGCCAACGTCCTGACTTTC
TRBV5-1,.,.,TRBJ2-3,CASRDGPSTDTQYF,TGCGCCAGCAGAGACGGGCCTAGCACAGATACGCAGTATTTT
TRBV4-2,.,.,TRBJ2-5,CASSQDEETQYF,TGTGCCAGCAGCCAAGATGAAGAGACCCAGTACTTC
TRBV9,.,.,TRBJ2-6,CASSVGGSSGANVLTF,TGTGCCAGCAGCGTAGGCGGAAGCTCTGGGGCCAACGTCCTGACTTTC
TRBV9,.,.,TRBJ1-6,CASSVGGAKNSPLHF,TGTGCCAGCAGCGTAGGTGGGGCCAAGAATTCACCCCTCCACTTT
TRBV7-2,once,TRBD1,TRBJ2-5,CASSYPGQGAGETQYF,TGTGCCAGCAGCTACCCTGGACAGGGGGCCGGAGAGACCCAGTACTTC
TRBV5-1,.,TRBD1,TRBJ1-6,CASSFGTGGSYNSPLHF,TGCGCCAGCAGCTTTGGGACAGGGGGCTCCTATAATTCACCCCTCCACTTT
TRBV2,.,.,TRBJ1-4,CASSEIGGGVNEKLFF,TGTGCCAGCAGTGAAATTGGAGGGGGTGTGAATGAAAAACTGTTTTTT
TRBV7-9,.,.,TRBJ2-4,CASSPLTGENIQYF,TGTGCCAGCAGCCCACTGACGGGGGAAAACATTCAGTACTTC
TRBV19,few,TRBD1,TRBJ1-2,CASSRDRGRNYGYTF,TGTGCCAGTAGTCGTGACAGGGGGCGTAACTATGGCTACACCTTC
TRBV19,.,TRBD2,TRBJ2-1,CASSSGTGTSGRWLWEQFF,TGTGCCAGTAGTTCTGGAACCGGGACTAGCGGGAGATGGTTGTGGGAGCAGTTCTTC
TRBV14,.,TRBD1,TRBJ1-2,CASSRRGQGYPYGYTF,TGTGCCAGCAGCCGTCGTGGACAGGGCTATCCCTATGGCTACACCTTC
TRBV5-4,.,.,TRBJ2-7,CAASKDPSHEQYF,TGTGCCGCGTCCAAGGACCCCTCCCACGAGCAGTACTTC
TRBV9,.,TRBD1,TRBJ2-1,CASSTSGQGGSEQFF,TGTGCCAGCAGCACCTCGGGACAGGGTGGGAGTGAGCAGTTCTTC
TRBV19,.,.,TRBJ2-5,CASSPLGSRETQYF,TGTGCCAGTAGTCCCCTGGGGTCACGGGAGACCCAGTACTTC
TRBV28,.,.,TRBJ2-7,CASSLPPGYEQYF,TGTGCCAGCAGTTTACCTCCCGGCTACGAGCAGTACTTC
TRBV9,.,.,TRBJ1-5,CASSRGSQPQHF,TGTGCCAGCAGCAGGGGAAGTCAGCCCCAGCATTTT
TRBV19,once,.,TRBJ2-3,CASTYRSLGTDTQYF,TGTGCCAGTACGTACAGGTCCCTTGGCACAGATACGCAGTATTTT
TRBV7-9,.,.,TRBJ2-6,CASRANFHSGANVLTF,TGTGCCAGCAGAGCTAATTTCCACTCTGGGGCCAACGTCCTGACTTTC
TRBV13,.,.,TRBJ2-3,CASSLGRNTDTQYF,TGTGCCAGCAGCCTGGGACGGAACACAGATACGCAGTATTTT